This TCR beta chain was recovered during a study of T cells after yellow fever vaccination (dated by TCRdb to about 2019). Context from the whole study: The SMART-Seq v4 Ultra Low Input RNA kit was used to prepare libraries from fractions with low cell numbers. The cohort comprised two healthy male donors, one aged 18 to 30 and one aged 30 to 40 years. Blood was collected at multiple timepoints before and after primary and secondary immunization, and bulk PBMC replicates and cell subsets were isolated. To follow T-cell clones before and after primary and booster YFV17D yellow fever vaccination, bulk TCR alpha and beta repertoires were sequenced over time.

Germline trimming amounts to 0 bases on V and 3 bases on J, with 6 as the count of junction bases outside the gene matches. Its CDR3 holds 16 amino acids, cysteine through phenylalanine. The read is trimmed to its CDR3 DNA, 48 bases read in frame from base 1. Via the germline V gene (reference sequence), CDR1 is DFQATT and CDR2 SNEGSKA. In light of the paper, this sample's treatment or condition label describes: live attenuated yellow fever vaccine strain. PBMCs were isolated from peripheral blood using a standard Ficoll-Paque protocol. Epitope-specific CD8 T cells were sorted using a dextramer loaded with the yellow fever NS4B epitope peptide, with anti-CD3 and anti-CD8 staining. TriZol was used to extract RNA from bulk PBMCs, from CD4 and CD8 fractions, and from dextramer-positive and dextramer-negative fractions. Here is what the overall study found, with its caveats: Because only a couple of donors were included in the study, the extent to which the findings can be generalized is limited. After the booster, most clones that had expanded after primary vaccination were detected again (roughly 95% of CD4 and 88% of CD8), suggesting broad maintenance of memory. Computational filtering was needed because FACS-sorted repertoires could contain abundant contaminating clonotypes from the bulk population. A small fraction of clonotypes showed up in both the CD4 and CD8 compartments, probably as a result of convergent recombination. Compared with the primary T-cell response, the secondary T-cell response was faster but weaker, reaching its peak on day 5 rather than on day 15.

This clonotype was seen only a few times. Base qualities are missing; no much larger clone stands one base away. TCR cDNA was synthesized by 5'RACE template switching, which introduced a universal primer site and unique molecular identifiers. Priming for cDNA synthesis came from both the TCR alpha and TCR beta constant segments. Library amplification involved two PCR steps, and the second step added sample barcodes and sequencing adapters. Sequencing of libraries was performed on Illumina HiSeq 2500 (2x100 bp) or NovaSeq (2x150 bp). The paper's data handling went like this. MIGEC handled demultiplexing of reads and collapsing into UMI consensus sequences, while MiXCR performed V(D)J alignment. Vaccine-responding clonotypes were identified with edgeR using replicate PBMC samples, with FDR below 0.01 and a log2 fold change above 5 up to day 15 being required. CD4 or CD8 identity was assigned to each bulk clonotype according to whether the clonotype was present at higher abundance in the sequenced CD4 repertoire or the sequenced CD8 repertoire. A clonotype counted as NS4B-specific if enriched at least 10-fold in dextramer-positive versus dextramer-negative fractions, with CD4-biased clonotypes left out. In TCRdb, the public reads were trimmed at Q25 with fastp and aligned with MiXCR, with productive beta chains retained. A single entry per CDR3 protein holds the most common genes and DNA from its merged rows. These V and J calls derive from TCRdb rather than the authors' analysis. The sample yields roughly 85,000 distinct CDR3 sequences; more than 10% were counted once. The ten biggest clones cover 20% to 25% of the sample.

The sequence came from a man aged 18 to 35 who received the YFV17D yellow fever vaccine. The V gene is TRBV20-1 and the J gene is TRBJ2-3, and 10 junctional nucleotides match TRBD2. This sample comprised CD8+ T cells not binding an NS4B(214-222) dextramer, sorted from PBMCs, obtained more than 20 days after the first yellow fever vaccination. The label giving this sample's cell subset or site can be read as: NS4B epitope dextramer-negative CD8 T cells. The CDR3 is CSARDLVAGGTDTQYF. The nucleotide sequence is given as TGCAGTGCTAGAGATCTGGTAGCGGGGGGTACAGATACGCAGTATTTT.